The clone carrying this T cell receptor beta chain was counted ten times or more. This record comes from a study of blood T cell repertoires in COVID-19. The table came from immunoSEQ multiplex PCR; TCRdb's copy has only in-frame clones and leaves some out. The sample lists under 250,000 clones, 80% to 85% seen once, with more than 8.5% in the top ten. The CDR3 is 15 amino acids. V was pared by 1 base and J by 2 bases, with 12 bases between. Per germline, CDR1 SGHVS and CDR2 FNYEAQ. Individuals aged about 18 to 90 years were recruited from about two dozen US areas. The specimen sequenced was PBMCs or T cells enriched from blood (not recorded which). The origin of this receptor is a woman between 50 and 59 years old with acute COVID-19. V usage is TRBV7-6 and J usage is TRBJ2-7; possibly TRBD2 for D (5 bases). DNA of the CDR3: TGTGCCAGCAGCTTAGGATGGTCGGGAACCTACGAGCAGTACTTC. Translating it yields CASSLGWSGTYEQYF. Full variable domain (outside the CDR3, taken from reference TRBV7-6 and TRBJ2-7): GAGVSQSPRYKVTKRGQDVALRCDPISGHVSLYWYRQALGQGPEFLTYFNYEAQQDKSGLPNDRFSAERPEGSISTLTIQRTEQRDSAMYRCASSLGWSGTYEQYFGPGTRLTVT.